Sequencing of this T cell receptor (beta chain) was carried out in a study of blood T cells in healthy people across ages. Study-level findings and limits: A greater number of naive CD4+ cells and higher diversity distinguished long-lived donors from aged donors.

CDR1 and CDR2 (germline): SGHDT, YYEEEE. This CDR3 comprises 16 residues. V lost 3 bases, J lost 7 bases, and 23 bases lay in between. A second PCR of 7 to 11 cycles used a sample-barcoded 5' primer and a J-beta primer mix. TCRdb re-called the 5' RACE reads with MiXCR, one entry per CDR3 protein. The data hold about a million distinct CDR3 sequences, with roughly half observed a single time. Comment on this clonotype: The antigen is unknown.

This chain links TRBV5-6 with TRBJ2-7, with D possibly matching TRBD2 (6 bases). The specimen sequenced was blood. This receptor was taken from a woman aged 55-69 years in good health. The CDR3 reads CASSSIGTSAEGEQYF. CDR3 bases: TGTGCCAGCAGCTCAATCGGGACTTCCGCCGAAGGTGAGCAGTACTTC.